A selection of T cell receptor beta chains follows, all from one sample in a study of cytomegalovirus exposure and HLA in healthy donors. The repertoire was sequenced with immunoSEQ multiplex PCR; TCRdb's copy has only in-frame clones and lacks some. Altogether 150,000 to 170,000 clones are present, roughly 86% being singletons, with the ten largest covering approximately 2%. Sample: PBMCs. These receptors were taken from a human donor in good health. CDR3s include the opening cysteine and the closing phenylalanine or tryptophan. A D gene is named only where the DNA matches it firmly. Expanded clones are given a class, and other clones once, few, many or no size at all.

TRBV7-9 few NA CASSLPGSGYTF
TRBV7-2 NA TRBD1 CASSLGTGITYEQYF
TRBV6-6 NA NA CASTQGSYEQYF
TRBV7-3 NA NA CASSLVNTGMETQYF
TRBV18 NA NA CASSPLDSQAFF
TRBV7-2 NA TRBD2 CASSAGLAGGKTQYF
TRBV5-1 NA NA CASSLVQGRETQYF
TRBV6-6 NA TRBD1 CASLDRGRETQYF
TRBV5-1 NA NA CASSEGGSGNTIYF
TRBV6-5 NA TRBD1 CASSRRGGHTGELFF
TRBV18 NA TRBD1 CASSHRGLMDEQFF
TRBV30 NA NA CAWSLTAGYEQFF
TRBV4-1 NA NA CASSQRGAGDRAYEQYF
TRBV13 NA NA CASSFPRTQGTEAFF
TRBV4-1 NA TRBD1 CASSQETRGRYGYTF
TRBV7-2 NA NA CASSLEGSYQTQYF
TRBV27 NA NA CASRKTGARNSNQPQHF
TRBV5-4 NA TRBD1 CASSLVQGVVGYTF
TRBV27 NA NA CASSPRGGTGNTIYF
TRBV7-2 NA NA CASSLAPLPGPSTDTQYF
TRBV28 NA NA CASSLNRDGYTF
TRBV18 NA NA CASSPTGLGEAFF
TRBV10-3 NA TRBD2 CAISRLAGEGGQETQYF
TRBV11-2 NA NA CASSIGVQETQYF
TRBV10-1 NA TRBD1 CASSPPGQGDYEQYF
TRBV6-4 NA NA CASSDSLDSSYNEQFF
TRBV30 NA NA CAWRRGMNTEAFF
TRBV7-2 NA NA CASSLGWGLEQYF
TRBV7-2 NA TRBD2 CASSPSGAGWLTGDIQYF
TRBV9 NA TRBD2 CASSVAGVHEQYF
TRBV25-1 NA NA CASSSRGTKGNTEAFF
TRBV19 NA NA CASSIALTGTYYEQYF
TRBV4-1 NA TRBD2 CASSRLPLAGSGETQYF
TRBV27 NA NA CASSFPRGEQYF
TRBV27 NA NA CASSLVPGINEQYF
TRBV7-9 NA NA CASSLGRTPYEQYF
TRBV19 NA NA CASSPPQAYNEQFF
TRBV27 NA NA CASSLSPRERSGELFF
TRBV2 NA NA CASNTGFTGELFF
TRBV28 NA TRBD1 CASSLYGTGEGTEAFF
TRBV27 NA TRBD2 CASSLGGGTSTDMQYF
TRBV19 NA NA CASSIASFQETQYF
TRBV4-3 NA NA CASSQEDSLIYGYTF
TRBV7-2 NA NA CASSSAGASYEQYF
TRBV9 NA NA CARNSLRDMTDTQYF
TRBV5-6 NA TRBD1 CASSPQTGSNGYTF
TRBV2 NA NA CASSDAGEGYEQYF
TRBV7-9 NA NA CASSLVGGIGQGQYF
TRBV11-2 NA TRBD1 CASSVGTGRETQYF
TRBV5-5 NA NA CASSLFEAQPQHF